This TCR beta chain was identified in a study of cytomegalovirus exposure and HLA in healthy donors. Overall study: An earlier analysis identified 110 million or so unique TCR beta sequences in about 170 million T cells. Findings and limits, study-wide: The CMV antigen specificity of a few CMV-associated chains was confirmed through in vitro analysis. A later analysis, which compared TCR beta chains of equal frequency, found the HLA-associated ones more clonally expanded.

The PCR had 60 Vbeta and 13 Jbeta primers. Clones were read by immunoSEQ multiplex PCR, and TCRdb kept only the in-frame ones, dropping some. The sample has 100,000 to 150,000 clones; 80% are singletons. CDR1 and CDR2 from the germline V gene are SEHNR and FQNEAQ (reference sequence). Trimming took off 4 bases at V and 4 bases at J, with 19 bases between the two ends. This CDR3 has 16 amino acids. Points on this clone: Its specificity is unknown.

The V gene is TRBV7-9, the J gene TRBJ1-2; TRBD1 is a possible D gene (6 bases). Sequencing was carried out using PBMCs. The TCR originated in a man aged 35 to 55 in good health and CMV-seronegative. In DNA form, the CDR3 reads TGTGCCAGCAGCTCCTGGGGGCGTCAGGACCCCTATGGCTACACCTTC. Its translation: CASSSWGRQDPYGYTF.